The TCR beta chain under discussion was sequenced for a study of regulatory T cells in long-lasting Graves disease. The authors built TCR beta libraries using iRepertoire HTBI primers and Arm-PCR of CDR3 regions. TCRdb re-called the multiplex PCR reads through MiXCR, storing one row per CDR3 protein. This repertoire shows approximately 440,000 distinct CDR3 sequences, 23% found once; its top ten account for about a quarter. The sample holds many counts of this clonotype. This sample's time point: persistent/refractory GD, antithyroid drugs over 5 years with positive TRAb. TCR sequences were obtained from RNA taken from PBMCs. Germline loops: CDR1 SGHRS, CDR2 YFSETQ. The CDR3 has 13 amino acids. The V segment lost 5 bases and the J segment 5 bases; nucleotides outside the gene matches: 4.

The clonotype originates from a female donor with Graves disease. This chain connects TRBV5-1 to TRBJ2-4; 7 positions match TRBD1. The material was peripheral blood mononuclear cells (PBMCs), obtained when the disease was refractory, from a patient treated with antithyroid drugs. The CDR3 region is CASRPGTENIQYF. In DNA, the CDR3 is TGCGCCAGCAGGCCCGGGACAGAAAACATTCAGTACTTC.